This T cell receptor beta chain was captured by sequencing in a study of T cell repertoires in cytomegalovirus infection. Study at large: Public TCR beta signatures were indicative of both CMV infection and a matching HLA type. Study results and caveats: Adding up the frequency of public TCR beta families identified people who carried CMV plus the relevant HLA. Predominance within the ex vivo response was attributable to HLA-C-restricted CMV-specific TCR beta clonotypes.

About this clonotype itself: Antigen: not known. At one end the junction does not follow the germline gene, possibly because of a read error.

Germline CDR1 MGHRA, CDR2 YSYEKL. This CDR3 is 15 amino acids long. Each CDR3 protein is one row after TCRdb ran MiXCR on the reads. The sample includes about 450,000 distinct CDR3 sequences, approximately 31% of them seen just once. The sample consisted of PBMCs. The rearrangement joins TRBV4-1 to TRBJ1-3; D is unclear. This clonotype originated in a human donor in good health (CMV status not recorded). Some clones in this sample may be carry-over from other donors' samples. CDR3 DNA sequence: TGTTCCAGCAGCCAACGGTCTGGAGTTGGAAACACCATATATTTT. Protein: CSSSQRSGVGNTIYF.